This T cell receptor beta chain was sequenced for a study of human T cells and chemical hapten exposure. Study at large: Weekly scalp doses of diphenylcyclopropenone were given to patients during the approximately 25-week study. Study-wide results and limits: It was expanded TCRs that formed significantly more large CDR3 similarity clusters than controls did.

Note on this clonotype: The antigen remains unidentified.

Using its own MiXCR run on the RACE reads, TCRdb lists one record per CDR3 protein. The sample lists 350,000 to 450,000 distinct CDR3 sequences, 5.1% seen once, with 2.5% to 3% in the top ten. Time point specified: pre-sensitization, week 0. Treatment: therapeutic diphenylcyclopropenone sensitization with weekly scalp DPC. Here the sequenced sample was whole blood, taken in connection with sensitization to the hapten diphenylcyclopropenone (DPC). The sequence was collected from a woman aged 45-65 years with alopecia areata. Some clones in this sample may be carry-over from other donors' samples.

CDR3 nucleotide sequence: TGTGCCAGTAGTATTGCGAAGCGGGGGGTGTACAATGAGCAGTTCTTC. This gives the protein CASSIAKRGVYNEQFF. V gene TRBV19 combines with J gene TRBJ2-1, with TRBD2 matching 9 bases. Germline values: CDR1 LNHDA, CDR2 SQIVND (reference sequence). The CDR3 sequence is 16 residues long. Unmatched junction bases numbered 7, after V lost 3 bases and J lost 4 bases.